This T cell receptor (beta chain) is from a study of regulatory T cells in long-lasting Graves disease. CDR3 regions were amplified by Arm-PCR using iRepertoire HTBI primers to build TCR beta libraries. TCRdb called the multiplex PCR reads again in MiXCR, with one record for every CDR3 protein. The table lists roughly 400,000 distinct CDR3 sequences, around 16% of them singletons, with about 7.6% in the top ten. Time point in this sample: newly diagnosed GD, antithyroid drugs for less than 3 months. The TCR library was made from RNA that had been extracted from PBMCs in TRIzol. This clonotype was found a few times. These data were also filed under a second study, of T cells in Graves' hyperthyroidism and ophthalmopathy.

The input for sequencing was peripheral blood mononuclear cells (PBMCs), taken at new diagnosis, from a patient treated with antithyroid drugs. The sequence was obtained from a woman aged 40-49 years with Graves disease.

The CDR3 sequence: CASSLVVTADDGYTF. CDR3 sequence (DNA): TGTGCCAGCAGCTTGGTTGTGACAGCAGACGATGGCTACACCTTC. The chain uses TRBV5-6 and TRBJ1-2; D possibly corresponds to TRBD1 (5 bases). The V end lost 0 bases, the J end lost 6 bases, and 15 bases lay between the germline ends. The CDR3 runs to 15 residues. In germline, CDR1 is SGHDT, CDR2 YYEEEE.